The sequence of this T cell receptor beta chain was determined in a study of long-term antiretroviral therapy in people with HIV (dated 2022 in TCRdb). Background for the entire study: The earliest samples were collected roughly a decade before the 2015 WHO recommendation for immediate ART, at a time when ART was usually postponed until CD4 counts fell. Whether ART initiation and durable HIV suppression were associated with changes in peripheral blood TRB repertoire composition and diversity was tested in a retrospective serial study. A total of 150 to 200 cryopreserved PBMC samples were contributed to the cohort by 30 adults with confirmed HIV infection, with samples collected serially over a mean of approximately 6 years (range 1-12). Among the 30 to 35 participants with HIV, roughly eleven were female. No cross-contamination during QIAcube processing was seen in test extractions of a monoclonal T-cell line run alongside 30 to 35 polyclonal samples.

Notes on this clone: What this receptor recognizes is not known. The input lacks base qualities; no much larger clone sits a single base away.

Participants were included only if at least one PBMC sample before ART initiation and at least two post-ART samples were available. Treatment was received in the United States of America by all participants with HIV. Cryopreserved samples of 1-10 million PBMC were thawed and washed before DNA extraction. At the time of the earliest PBMC sample for each participant with HIV, ages ranged from 23 to 54 years. PBMC samples were contributed by each participant from 1-4 timepoints before ART initiation and 2-8 timepoints after ART initiation, with a median of 7 samples. For every participant, serial HIV viral load, CD4+ T-cell count, ART history and demographic data were obtained. A Qiagen kit on a QIAcube was used to extract genomic DNA from unsorted PBMC, with samples processed in batches of 12. Spanning cysteine to phenylalanine, the CDR3 consists of 16 amino acids. Only the CDR3 portion is preserved as DNA: 48 bases, with reading frame beginning at the first base. The germline V gene (reference sequence) specifies SEHNR as CDR1 and FQNEAQ as CDR2. Germline trimming: 5 bases from V, 2 bases from J; junction bases outside gene matches: 1.

Study-wide findings and limitations: Starting ART was linked to a significant rise in TRB diversity, yet even after long-term ART the diversity remained significantly lower than in transplant donor controls. Since PBMC availability was limited, sequencing covered only the TCR beta chain, with no alpha chain pairing. Expanded TRB clones identified before ART initiation dominated the repertoire at all time points, although this dominance fluctuated and declined in many PLHIV after ART. The samples span the years 2004 to 2017, and the ART regimens used may be less effective than current regimens. No data were available on ART adherence, viral resistance or therapy changes, limiting inferences about post-ART repertoire changes. Unsorted PBMC were profiled instead of sorted CD4+ and CD8+ T cells because pre-ART samples had limited cell numbers. HIV repertoires had narrower CDR3 length ranges than controls, and the network structure suggested an antigen-experienced repertoire that shifted only slightly toward naive after ART.

The immunoSEQ hsTCRB v3.0 assay was used at survey level resolution for TRB variable region sequencing. TRB sequencing targeted a depth of roughly 35,000-55,000 T-cell genomes per sample. An Illumina MiSeq with a v3 150-cycle kit was used to sequence the pooled TRB libraries. Turning to the authors' computational methods: Repertoire analysis was performed in R inside a reproducible Nextflow workflow that covered QC, data transformation and analysis. LymphoSeq2, an R package for exploring AIRR-Seq data, was used to implement custom analyses. A handful of samples yielding fewer than 5000 total TRB sequences were excluded, leaving 188 analyzed HIV repertoires. Among the roughly 190 retained HIV repertoires, some 59 were collected before ART initiation and around 130 after ART initiation. Repertoires were downsampled to 5000 TRB nucleotide sequences, with summary statistics averaged over 100 downsampling iterations. TRB sequences were retained for analysis only if CDR3 regions of at least seven amino acids were present. Two measures captured diversity: a Shannon entropy-derived clonality score and the Gini coefficient. In repertoire networks, the top 5000 CDR3 amino acid sequences were linked whenever an edit distance of one separated two sequences. For TRB CDR3 amino acid sequences, antigen specificity groups and MHC restriction were predicted with GLIPH2. To flag known CMV, EBV, HIV or tissue antigen associations, CDR3 amino acid sequences were matched against VDJdb and McPAS-TCR. Pre-ART, post-ART and control groups were compared with Wilcoxon signed-rank tests and Holm-Bonferroni correction. The clones in this table, taken by TCRdb from immuneACCESS, are in-frame only. Not every clone is retained; where verified, under half of the shortfall comes from an unresolved V gene, and the cause of the rest is unknown. V, J and clone size were drawn from that table, and D and trimming were deduced from the DNA. For this sample the table gives some 14,000 clones, of which 70% to 85% were detected only once. The biggest ten clones account for about 18% of the sample.

The sequence was obtained from a man aged 35 to 55 with HIV. The V and J genes are TRBV7-9 and TRBJ2-2; 14 bases in the junction line up with TRBD2. The specimen comprised unsorted PBMCs, sampled just before starting antiretroviral therapy. The CDR3 sequence is CASSGTSGGNTGELFF. The DNA sequence is TGTGCCAGCAGCGGGACTAGCGGGGGAAACACCGGGGAGCTGTTTTTT. Reference TRBV7-9 and TRBJ2-2 genes cover what lies past the CDR3, so the full variable domain is DTGVSQNPRHKITKRGQNVTFRCDPISEHNRLYWYRQTLGQGPEFLTYFQNEAQLEKSRLLSDRFSAERPKGSFSTLEIQRTEQGDSAMYLCASSGTSGGNTGELFFGEGSRLTVL.